Each of the 16 T cell receptor beta chains below was sequenced from the same sample in a study of T cell responses to AZD1222 COVID-19 vaccine. Profiling relied on immunoSEQ multiplex PCR, and the TCRdb table lists in-frame clones only, not all of them. The sample contains approximately 160,000 clones, about nine tenths of which appear only once. The source was peripheral blood, collected on day 0 of MenACWY control vaccination. The receptors were sampled from an adult in good health.

This clone was seen repeatedly, ten times or more. The chain links TRBV6-2 or TRBV6-3 to TRBJ1-2; D not certain. The CDR3 is 13 amino acids. The germline gives CDR1 MNHEY, CDR2 SVGEGT. Between the trimmed V and J ends, which lost 2 bases and 0 bases, there was a span of 4 bases. The CDR3 loop reads CASSYGPNYGYTF. In nucleotides, the CDR3 is TGTGCCAGCAGTTACGGTCCTAACTATGGCTACACCTTC.

The J gene is TRBJ1-3, the V gene TRBV11-3; D gene ambiguous. Germline CDR1 reads SGHNT; CDR2 reads YENEEA. V dropped 5 bases and J dropped 4 bases, with 6 bases sitting between them. This CDR3 contains 12 residues. The CDR3 reads CASSPGGNTIYF. The CDR3 nucleotides are TGTGCCAGCAGCCCCGGAGGAAACACCATATATTTT. The complete variable domain, with remaining parts taken from reference TRBV11-3 and TRBJ1-3, reads EAGVVQSPRYKIIEKKQPVAFWCNPISGHNTLYWYLQNLGQGPELLIRYENEEAVDDSQLPKDRFSAERLKGVDSTLKIQPAELGDSAVYLCASSPGGNTIYFGEGSWLTVV.

This chain connects TRBV7-9 to TRBJ1-5, with 10 bases aligning to TRBD1. CDR1 SEHNR and CDR2 FQNEAQ come from the germline V gene (reference sequence). This CDR3 region has 16 residues. V gave up 4 bases and J gave up 2 bases; unmatched junction bases: 5. The CDR3 sequence: CASSSSGTGGNQPQHF. The CDR3 region has the DNA TGTGCCAGCAGCTCATCCGGGACAGGGGGCAATCAGCCCCAGCATTTT.

This clone was observed a handful of times. The chain combines TRBV11-2 with TRBJ2-1; D unclear. This CDR3 comprises 13 residues. V lost 0 bases, J lost 9 bases, and 9 bases lay in between. The germline gives CDR1 SGHAT, CDR2 FQNNGV. CDR3 sequence reads: CASSLDSTFEQFF. In DNA, the CDR3 is TGTGCCAGCAGCTTAGATTCGACGTTTGAGCAGTTCTTC. Full variable domain (remainder filled in from reference TRBV11-2 and TRBJ2-1): EAGVAQSPRYKIIEKRQSVAFWCNPISGHATLYWYQQILGQGPKLLIQFQNNGVVDDSQLPKDRFSAERLKGVDSTLKIQPAKLEDSAVYLCASSLDSTFEQFFGPGTRLTVL.

This clone was recorded once. The chain employs TRBV2 and TRBJ2-3; D gene unclear. CDR1 SNHLY and CDR2 FYNNEI come from the germline V gene. This CDR3 has 14 amino acids. The ends were cut back, 2 bases at V and 5 bases at J, with 11 bases in the middle. As DNA, the CDR3 is TGTGCCAGCAGTGAACCCCGGGCGAAAGATACGCAGTATTTT. Translated: CASSEPRAKDTQYF.

V and J are TRBV10-3 and TRBJ2-5; TRBD2 is a possible D gene (5 bases). This CDR3 is built from 12 residues. Trimming took 0 bases from V and 7 from J, leaving 6 bases between them. CDR1 and CDR2 from the germline V gene are ENHRY and SYGVKD. DNA for the CDR3: TGTGCCATCAGTGAGTCCCGGGGGACCCAGTACTTC. Protein product: CAISESRGTQYF.

The chain joins TRBV6-2 or TRBV6-3 to TRBJ2-7; 9 bases align to TRBD1. The germline gives CDR1 MNHEY, CDR2 SVGEGT. V lost 4 bases and J lost 5; bases outside the gene matches: 3. The length of the CDR3 is 13 residues. The CDR3 sequence is CASSWGTGNEQYF. CDR3 DNA: TGTGCCAGCAGTTGGGGGACAGGGAACGAGCAGTACTTC.

The gene calls are TRBV25-1 and TRBJ2-2; 9 nucleotides agree with TRBD1. There are 16 residues in the CDR3. Trimming at V came to 3 bases and at J to 5 bases, leaving 7 bases not matched to a gene. Germline lookup yields CDR1 MGHDK and CDR2 SYGVNS. CDR3 bases: TGTGCCAGCAGTGATCAGGGACAGGGTGCGACCGGGGAGCTGTTTTTT. It translates to CASSDQGQGATGELFF.

The gene calls are TRBV6-2 or TRBV6-3 and TRBJ1-3; 9 bases are a match to TRBD1. Germline CDR1 reads MNHEY; CDR2 reads SVGEGT. This CDR3 comprises 15 residues. Germline trimming cut 6 bases from V and 6 bases from J; bases unmatched to any gene: 9. In DNA, the CDR3 is TGTGCCAGCAGCAACACAGGGGGCGTCGAAAACACCATATATTTT. Translation: CASSNTGGVENTIYF.

The chain uses TRBV6-5 and TRBJ2-2; 10 bases are a match to TRBD1. CDR3 length equals 15 residues. Trimming removed 6 bases from V and 6 bases from J; junction bases left unmatched: 7. The germline V gene encodes CDR1 MNHEY and CDR2 SVGAGI. This chain's CDR3 is CASRPGTGVPGELFF. Written as DNA, the CDR3 is TGTGCCAGCAGACCCGGGACAGGGGTGCCCGGGGAGCTGTTTTTT.

The V and J genes are TRBV5-5 and TRBJ1-2; perhaps TRBD1 as D (5 bases). With 7 bases removed from V and 8 bases from J, the gap between germline ends came to 21 bases. Germline assignment: CDR1 SGHKS and CDR2 YYEKEE (reference sequence). The CDR3 contains 14 residues. The CDR3 bases are TGTGCCAGCGGCGCAGGGTACGGTGACGGCGGCTACACCTTC. It codes for CASGAGYGDGGYTF.

Concerning this clone itself: One end of the junction fails to match germline, which may point to a read error. CDR3 loop: CASSLDNFEQYF. The DNA for the CDR3 is TGTGCCAGCAGTTTGGACAACTTTGAGCAGTACTTC. J is TRBJ2-7 and V is TRBV5-4, with D maybe TRBD1 (5 bases). Germline CDR1 reads SGHNT; CDR2 reads YYREEE (reference sequence). The CDR3 is 12 residues long.

The V gene is TRBV19, the J gene TRBJ1-5, with D unresolved. This CDR3 contains 12 residues. Germline assignment: CDR1 LNHDA and CDR2 SQIVND (reference sequence). Trimming stripped 2 bases from V and 7 bases from J, with 6 bases between. The CDR3 sequence: CASSINGQPQHF. CDR3 nucleotides: TGTGCCAGTAGTATAAACGGACAGCCCCAGCATTTT.

With respect to this clone: Other DNA sequences in this sample translate to the same CDR3. This chain links TRBV7-2 with TRBJ1-5; D not resolved. V was clipped by 1 base and J by 0 bases, with 7 bases between them. The CDR3 runs to 15 residues. Germline CDR1 SGHTA, CDR2 FQGNSA. In DNA, the CDR3 is TGTGCCAGCAGCTTAGGTGGGTCTAGCAATCAGCCCCAGCATTTT. It translates to CASSLGGSSNQPQHF. Full variable domain (remainder filled in from reference TRBV7-2 and TRBJ1-5): GAGVSQSPSNKVTEKGKDVELRCDPISGHTALYWYRQSLGQGLEFLIYFQGNSAPDKSGLPSDRFSAERTGGSVSTLTIQRTQQEDSAVYLCASSLGGSSNQPQHFGDGTRLSIL.

The chain employs TRBV6-6 and TRBJ1-5; D may be TRBD1 (5 bases). CDR1 and CDR2 from the germline V gene are MNHNY and SVGAGI (reference sequence). CDR3 length: 14 residues. V shed 7 bases and J shed 3 bases, with 13 bases lying between them. DNA for the CDR3: TGTGCCAGCAATGTGGGGCTGACCAATCAGCCCCAGCATTTT. This gives the protein CASNVGLTNQPQHF.

This sequence joins TRBV7-9 and TRBJ1-2, with D tentatively TRBD1 (6 bases). V was cut by 5 bases and J by 8 bases, with 21 bases left in between. This CDR3 is 15 amino acids long. Germline V gene sequence: CDR1 SEHNR, CDR2 FQNEAQ (reference sequence). CDR3 in amino acids: CASSPRQVATGGYTF. CDR3 in DNA: TGTGCCAGCAGCCCCCGACAGGTAGCCACGGGGGGCTACACCTTC.